A single T cell receptor (beta chain) is shown here with its context. The antigen is undetermined. The sample comes from a study of shared clonotypes between healthy human individuals. Notes on the study in general: A few donors held about 5% of naive CD4 clonotypes in common. Richness estimates generally favored naive over memory subsets.

Trimming shortened V by 4 bases and J by 3 bases, and 9 bases separated the two germline ends. The germline V gene has CDR1 SGHAT and CDR2 FQNNGV. The CDR3 consists of 14 residues. CD45RO-negative CD8 cells positively selected for CCR7 made up the naive population, which excluded terminally differentiated effector memory CD45RA+ cells. Around 30,000 T cell genomes (approximately 210 ng DNA) went into each sorted-subset replicate. Only in-frame clones appear in the TCRdb table, and some are missing; sequencing was by immunoSEQ multiplex PCR. This table holds millions of clones, about 93% found once. The chain links TRBV11-2 to TRBJ2-2, with D perhaps TRBD1 (5 bases). The sequence was obtained from a man aged 18 to 30 in good health. Some clones in this sample may be carry-over from other donors' samples. The material sequenced was naive CD8+ T cells from PBMCs. The CDR3 loop reads CASSSETDTGELFF. CDR3 bases: TGTGCCAGCAGCTCCGAGACAGACACCGGGGAGCTGTTTTTT.